This entry lists 10 T cell receptor beta chains sequenced from one sample in a study of T cell responses to AZD1222 COVID-19 vaccine. Here immunoSEQ multiplex PCR was the method, and the copy in TCRdb shows in-frame clones only, minus some. The data contain about 120,000 clones, over 75% of them singletons. The source was peripheral blood, collected on day 0 of AZD1222 vaccination. The origin of the receptors is an adult in good health.

The count of this clone is one. V usage is TRBV2 and J usage is TRBJ2-7; 10 nucleotides agree with TRBD1. Germline V lookup: CDR1 SNHLY, CDR2 FYNNEI. V was clipped by 6 bases and J by 5 bases; unmatched bases: 7. The CDR3 contains 14 residues. The CDR3 here is CASRTGTGAHEQYF. The CDR3 DNA reads as TGTGCCAGCAGAACCGGGACAGGGGCCCACGAGCAGTACTTC.

The CDR3 bases are TGCGCCAGCAGTCAATCGGAGTTGGGGGGCTTTGCCCCTAGCAATCAGCCCCAGCATTTT. It encodes CASSQSELGGFAPSNQPQHF. The chain couples TRBV23-1 to TRBJ1-5; possibly TRBD1 for D (6 bases). TRBV23-1 has ORF status, its function being uncertain. Trimming cost V 0 bases and J 0 bases, with 21 bases left between them. The CDR3 extends over 20 amino acids.

The chain is built from TRBV28 and TRBJ1-3; 7 bases are a match to TRBD1. This CDR3 comprises 14 residues. The V gene end was trimmed by 5 bases and the J gene end by 2 bases; junction bases not matched to a gene: 3. Germline V CDR1 and CDR2: MDHEN, SYDVKM. The CDR3 is CASSPTGTGNTIYF. The CDR3 bases are TGTGCCAGCAGTCCGACAGGGACTGGAAACACCATATATTTT. Variable domain in full (rest from reference TRBV28 and TRBJ1-3): DVKVTQSSRYLVKRTGEKVFLECVQDMDHENMFWYRQDPGLGLRLIYFSYDVKMKEKGDIPEGYSVSREKKERFSLILESASTNQTSMYLCASSPTGTGNTIYFGEGSWLTVV.

This rearrangement joins TRBV6-5 to TRBJ2-5; 9 nucleotides align to TRBD1. The CDR3 runs 14 residues. V gave up 6 bases and J gave up 5 bases; unmatched junction bases: 7. Germline values: CDR1 MNHEY, CDR2 SVGAGI. The CDR3 protein is CASSFTGGEETQYF. As DNA, the CDR3 is TGTGCCAGCAGCTTTACAGGGGGCGAGGAGACCCAGTACTTC.

The V gene is TRBV4-1, the J gene TRBJ2-1; 8 bases fit TRBD1. This CDR3 region has 16 residues. V shed 5 bases and J 6 bases; nucleotides not matched to a gene: 12. Per germline, CDR1 MGHRA and CDR2 YSYEKL. The CDR3 region is CASSSKGQAERNEQFF. The DNA for the CDR3 is TGCGCCAGCAGCAGTAAGGGACAGGCGGAACGCAATGAGCAGTTCTTC.

The chain links TRBV14 to TRBJ2-3, with D unclear. Trimming pared 8 bases from V and 1 base from J, leaving 16 bases between. The V gene's germline CDR1 is SGHDN and CDR2 FVKESK. CDR3 length: 15 residues. The CDR3 nucleotides read TGTGCCAGCGCTGCCGGCTCCAAGGGCACAGATACGCAGTATTTT. Protein sequence: CASAAGSKGTDTQYF.

The chain has TRBV7-2 and TRBJ2-5; 7 bases agree with TRBD2. V shed 1 base, J shed 4 bases, and the junction held 6 bases outside the gene matches. Per the germline V gene, CDR1 is SGHTA and CDR2 is FQGNSA. The CDR3 runs to 15 residues. CDR3 in DNA: TGTGCCAGCAGCTTAGATCGAGCGGGGACAGAGACCCAGTACTTC. As protein: CASSLDRAGTETQYF.

This chain links TRBV2 with TRBJ2-7, with a possible D match to TRBD2 (6 bases). This CDR3 comprises 14 residues. V dropped 2 bases and J dropped 3 bases, with 11 bases sitting between them. CDR1 and CDR2 (germline): SNHLY, FYNNEI. The CDR3 region is CASSELTSDYEQYF. In DNA form, the CDR3 reads TGTGCCAGCAGTGAATTGACTAGTGACTACGAGCAGTACTTC.

This clone occurred once. The CDR3 nucleotides read TGTGCCAGCAGCTCCCATCTAGCGGGGGGTTACAATGAGCAGTTCTTC. Residues: CASSSHLAGGYNEQFF. The V gene is TRBV7-2, the J gene TRBJ2-1, with TRBD2 matching over 11 bases. J lost 4 bases, V lost 4 bases, and 6 bases had no gene match. From germline, CDR1 is SGHTA and CDR2 FQGNSA. CDR3 length equals 16 residues.

The chain couples TRBV19 to TRBJ1-1, with D hard to call. This CDR3 is 13 amino acids long. The V and J ends lost 3 bases and 1 base respectively, with 6 bases between them. Germline-derived CDR1 and CDR2 are LNHDA and SQIVND (reference sequence). The CDR3 protein is CASSMVENTEAFF. CDR3 in DNA: TGTGCCAGTAGTATGGTGGAGAACACTGAAGCTTTCTTT.